The 10 T cell receptor beta chains below come from one sample, sequenced in a study of T cell responses to AZD1222 COVID-19 vaccine. Some clones are missing from TCRdb's copy, which holds only in-frame ones; the method was immunoSEQ multiplex PCR. The data show around 110,000 clones, 70% to 90% seen once. The sample was peripheral blood, taken 28 days after the second AZD1222 dose. Receptors originate from an adult who received the AZD1222 COVID-19 vaccine.

In this sample, this clone turned up a few times. The gene calls are TRBV12-3 or TRBV12-4 and TRBJ1-5; no reliable D call. V lost 1 base and J lost 5, with 6 bases in between. There are 13 residues in the CDR3. CDR3 in DNA: TGTGCCAGCAGTTTAGGCGAACATCAGCCCCAGCATTTT. Translation gives CASSLGEHQPQHF.

The CDR3 nucleotides are TGCGCCAGCAGCCAAGATCTGGGGTGGGCGCAGTATTTT. Translating it yields CASSQDLGWAQYF. V gene TRBV4-3 combines with J gene TRBJ2-3, with D hard to call. The V and J ends lost 0 bases and 10 bases respectively, with 11 bases between them. CDR1 is LGHNA and CDR2 is YSLEER in the germline V gene. The CDR3 has 13 amino acids.

This chain connects TRBV10-3 to TRBJ2-3; D is tentatively TRBD1 or TRBD2 (5 bases each). Between the trimmed V and J ends, which lost 4 bases and 6 bases, there was a span of 14 bases. Germline V gene sequence: CDR1 ENHRY, CDR2 SYGVKD. The CDR3 has 14 amino acids. Here the CDR3 DNA reads TGTGCCATCAGTGGACCGGGGCCGCTGGATACGCAGTATTTT. It specifies CAISGPGPLDTQYF.

The rearrangement uses TRBV20-1 and TRBJ1-2; D remains ambiguous. The CDR3 is 11 residues long. The ends were cut back, 1 base at V and 6 bases at J, with 6 bases in the middle. CDR1 and CDR2 (germline): DFQATT, SNEGSKA (reference sequence). Here the CDR3 reads CSARGNDGYTF. The CDR3 DNA is TGCAGTGCTAGAGGAAACGATGGCTACACCTTC.

The V call is TRBV6-2 or TRBV6-3, the J call TRBJ1-5; D is ambiguous. The V gene lost 1 base and the J gene lost 9 bases, with 4 bases spanning the gap. Germline V gene lookup returns CDR1 MNHEY and CDR2 SVGEGT. This CDR3 has 11 amino acids. The CDR3 is CASSYLGPQHF. CDR3 coding DNA: TGTGCCAGCAGTTACTTAGGGCCCCAGCATTTT.

The rearrangement uses TRBV6-6 and TRBJ1-3; D not resolved. The CDR3 is 16 residues long. V lost 6 bases to trimming and J lost 2 bases, with 17 bases between them. CDR1 and CDR2 from the germline V gene are MNHNY and SVGAGI (reference sequence). CDR3 sequence reads: CASSLLQERAGNTIYF. The DNA for the CDR3 is TGTGCCAGCAGCCTCCTCCAGGAAAGGGCTGGAAACACCATATATTTT.

The chain links TRBV9 to TRBJ1-1, with TRBD1 matching over 11 bases. Losses at the gene ends were 3 bases for V and 4 bases for J; bases not matched to a gene: 8. Per the germline V gene, CDR1 is SGDLS and CDR2 is YYNGEE. The CDR3 sequence is 16 residues long. CDR3 DNA: TGTGCCAGCAGCGCCGGACAGGGGGCAGGTGGCACTGAAGCTTTCTTT. This sequence encodes CASSAGQGAGGTEAFF.

V gene TRBV5-4 combines with J gene TRBJ1-2, with D possibly TRBD1 on 5 matching bases. This CDR3 region has 15 residues. V was clipped by 4 bases and J by 3 bases, with 16 bases between them. CDR1 SGHNT and CDR2 YYREEE come from the germline V gene (reference sequence). The CDR3 nucleotides are TGTGCCAGCAGCAAATCCTCGGGGGGGTACTATGGCTACACCTTC. Translated, it gives CASSKSSGGYYGYTF.

The V call is TRBV7-6, the J call TRBJ2-7, with TRBD2 as a possible D gene (5 bases). Looked up from germline, CDR1 is SGHVS and CDR2 is FNYEAQ. The V gene lost 2 bases and the J gene lost 5 bases, with 10 bases spanning the gap. CDR3 length: 13 amino acids. In DNA, the CDR3 is TGTGCCAGCAGCTTAAACGAGGGCGACGAGCAGTACTTC. Its translation is CASSLNEGDEQYF.

The chain links TRBV6-5 to TRBJ1-6, with 7 positions matching TRBD1. This CDR3 spans 15 amino acids. V shed 4 bases and J 9 bases; nucleotides not matched to a gene: 9. From germline, CDR1 is MNHEY and CDR2 SVGAGI. The CDR3 DNA sequence: TGTGCCAGCAGTTCGGAAGGGGGCTTGGGTTCACCCCTCCACTTT. It codes for CASSSEGGLGSPLHF.